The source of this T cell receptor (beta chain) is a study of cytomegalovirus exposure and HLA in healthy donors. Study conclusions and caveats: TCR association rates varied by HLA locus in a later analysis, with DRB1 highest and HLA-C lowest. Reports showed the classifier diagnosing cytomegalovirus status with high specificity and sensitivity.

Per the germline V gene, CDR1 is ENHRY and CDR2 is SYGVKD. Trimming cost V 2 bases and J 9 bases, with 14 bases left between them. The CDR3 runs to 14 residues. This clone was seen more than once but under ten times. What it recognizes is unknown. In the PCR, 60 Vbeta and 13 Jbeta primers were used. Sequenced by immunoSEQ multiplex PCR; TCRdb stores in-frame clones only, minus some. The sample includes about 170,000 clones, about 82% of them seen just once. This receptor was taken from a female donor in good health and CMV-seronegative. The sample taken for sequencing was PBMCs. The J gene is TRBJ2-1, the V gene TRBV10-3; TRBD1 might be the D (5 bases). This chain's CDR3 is CAISEQATQGEQFF. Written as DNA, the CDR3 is TGTGCCATCAGTGAGCAGGCCACCCAGGGTGAGCAGTTCTTC.